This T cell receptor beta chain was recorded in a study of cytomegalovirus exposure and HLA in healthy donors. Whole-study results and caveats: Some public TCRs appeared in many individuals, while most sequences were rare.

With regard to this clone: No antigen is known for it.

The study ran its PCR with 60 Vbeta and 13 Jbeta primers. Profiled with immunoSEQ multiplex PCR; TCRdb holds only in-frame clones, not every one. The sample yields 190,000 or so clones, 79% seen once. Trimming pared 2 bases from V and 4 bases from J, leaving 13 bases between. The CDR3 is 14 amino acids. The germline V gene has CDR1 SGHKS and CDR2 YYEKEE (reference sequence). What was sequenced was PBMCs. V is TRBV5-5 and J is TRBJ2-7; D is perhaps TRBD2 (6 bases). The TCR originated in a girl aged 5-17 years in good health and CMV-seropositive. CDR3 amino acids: CASSFGTGKYEQYF. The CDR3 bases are TGTGCCAGCAGCTTTGGGACTGGAAAGTACGAGCAGTACTTC.